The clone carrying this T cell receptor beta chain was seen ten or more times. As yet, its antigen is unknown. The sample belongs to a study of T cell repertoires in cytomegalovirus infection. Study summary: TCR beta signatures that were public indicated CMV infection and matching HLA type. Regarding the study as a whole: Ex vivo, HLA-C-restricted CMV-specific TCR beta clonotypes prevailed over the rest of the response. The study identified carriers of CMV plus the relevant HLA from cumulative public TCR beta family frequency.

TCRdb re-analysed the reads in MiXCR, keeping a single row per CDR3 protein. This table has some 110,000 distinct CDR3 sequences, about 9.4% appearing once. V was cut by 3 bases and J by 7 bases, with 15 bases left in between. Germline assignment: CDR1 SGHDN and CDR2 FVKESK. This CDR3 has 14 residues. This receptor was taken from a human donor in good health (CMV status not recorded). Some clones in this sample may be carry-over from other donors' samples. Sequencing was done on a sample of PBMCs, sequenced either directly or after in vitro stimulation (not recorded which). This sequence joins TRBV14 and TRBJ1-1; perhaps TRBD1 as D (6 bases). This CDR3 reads CASSQASDRIEAFF. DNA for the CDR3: TGTGCCAGCAGCCAGGCTTCTGACAGGATTGAAGCTTTCTTT.